This record concerns one T cell receptor beta chain sequence. The data were taken from a study of blood T cell repertoires in COVID-19. Background on the study: Spain, Italy and the United States supplied samples that represented acute and convalescent COVID-19.

Germline CDR1 is LNHDA and CDR2 is SQIVND (reference sequence). The CDR3 is 14 residues long. With 6 bases removed from V and 6 bases from J, the gap between germline ends came to 15 bases. As originally analysed: It was from reference gene primer amplification that nucleated cell counts were estimated. The protocol was immunoSEQ multiplex PCR, while the TCRdb copy is restricted to in-frame clones and leaves out a portion. Clone size and the V and J calls come from that table; the DNA yielded D and trimming. The repertoire includes more than 110,000 clones, around 79% of them detected once, and approximately 3.5% sits in the top ten.

This rearrangement joins TRBV19 to TRBJ2-1; D is unclear. This clonotype was sampled from a man aged 55 to 69 with acute or convalescent COVID-19. Material: peripheral blood. CDR3 DNA: TGTGCCAGTAGCCTTAGTCATTTTAGCAATGAGCAGTTCTTC. Translation gives CASSLSHFSNEQFF.